This T cell receptor (beta chain) is from a study of cytomegalovirus exposure and HLA in healthy donors. Study-level findings and limits: The study recorded 164 TCR beta chains that were cytomegalovirus-associated. Per published reports, the classifier diagnosed cytomegalovirus status with high specificity and sensitivity. A further, later analysis showed that HLA-associated TCR beta chains (compared with equally common others) were more clonally expanded. Specificity for CMV antigens was confirmed in vitro for a few of the CMV-associated chains.

Germline V gene data show CDR1 as LNHNV and CDR2 as YYDKDF (reference sequence). The CDR3 sequence is 13 residues long. Trimming removed 2 bases at V and 5 bases at J, with 9 bases between. Of note for this clone: What it binds is unknown.

In the PCR, 60 Vbeta and 13 Jbeta primers were used. Profiled with immunoSEQ multiplex PCR; TCRdb holds only in-frame clones, not every one. The sample lists 150,000 to 200,000 clones, roughly 85% occurring once. J is TRBJ1-1 and V is TRBV15; tentatively, D is TRBD1 (6 bases). The specimen was PBMCs. The sequence was obtained from a man younger than 30 in good health and CMV-seropositive. The CDR3 coding sequence is TGTGCCACCAGCAGACAGGGGTGGACTGAAGCTTTCTTT. Amino acid sequence: CATSRQGWTEAFF.